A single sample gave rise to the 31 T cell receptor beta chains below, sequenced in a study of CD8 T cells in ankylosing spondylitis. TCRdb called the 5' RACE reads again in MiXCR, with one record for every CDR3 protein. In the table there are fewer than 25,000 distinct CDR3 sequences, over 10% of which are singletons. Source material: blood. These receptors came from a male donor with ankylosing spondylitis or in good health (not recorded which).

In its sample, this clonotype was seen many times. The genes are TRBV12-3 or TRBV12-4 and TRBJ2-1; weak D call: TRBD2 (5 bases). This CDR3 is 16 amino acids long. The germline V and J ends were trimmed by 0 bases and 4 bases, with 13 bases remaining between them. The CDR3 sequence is CASSLAGAAGYNEQFF. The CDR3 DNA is TGTGCCAGCAGTTTAGCGGGAGCGGCTGGATACAATGAGCAGTTCTTC.

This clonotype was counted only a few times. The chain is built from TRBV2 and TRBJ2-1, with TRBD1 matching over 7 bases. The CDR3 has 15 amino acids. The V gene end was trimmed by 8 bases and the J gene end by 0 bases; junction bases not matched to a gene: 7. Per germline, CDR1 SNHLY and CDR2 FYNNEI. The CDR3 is CASRTGANSYNEQFF. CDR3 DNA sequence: TGTGCCAGCCGGACAGGCGCTAACTCCTACAATGAGCAGTTCTTC.

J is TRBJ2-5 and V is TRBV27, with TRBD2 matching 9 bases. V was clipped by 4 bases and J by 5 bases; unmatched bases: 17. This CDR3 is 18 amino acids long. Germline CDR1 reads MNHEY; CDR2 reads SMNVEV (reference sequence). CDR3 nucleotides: TGTGCCAGCAGTTCCCTTAAAGGTAGCGGGAGATACGGGGAGACCCAGTACTTC. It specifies CASSSLKGSGRYGETQYF.

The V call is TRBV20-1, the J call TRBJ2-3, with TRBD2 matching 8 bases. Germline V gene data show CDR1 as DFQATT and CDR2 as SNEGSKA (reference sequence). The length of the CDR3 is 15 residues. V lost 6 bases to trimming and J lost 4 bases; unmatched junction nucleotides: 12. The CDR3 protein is CSASPGGRWPDTQYF. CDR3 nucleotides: TGCAGTGCCTCACCGGGCGGGAGGTGGCCAGATACGCAGTATTTT.

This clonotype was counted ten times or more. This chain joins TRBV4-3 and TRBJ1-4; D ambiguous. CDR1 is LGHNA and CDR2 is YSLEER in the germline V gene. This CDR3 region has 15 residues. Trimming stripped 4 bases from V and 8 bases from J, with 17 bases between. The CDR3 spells CASSLGVPSLEKLFF. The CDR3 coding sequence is TGCGCCAGCAGCCTCGGGGTACCCTCCCTGGAAAAACTGTTTTTT.

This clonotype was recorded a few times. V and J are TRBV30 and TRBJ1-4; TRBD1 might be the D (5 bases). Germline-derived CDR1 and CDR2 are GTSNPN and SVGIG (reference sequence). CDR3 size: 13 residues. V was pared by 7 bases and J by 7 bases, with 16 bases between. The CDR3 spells CAYAGTPLEKLFF. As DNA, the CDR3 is TGTGCCTACGCCGGGACGCCGCTTGAAAAACTGTTTTTT.

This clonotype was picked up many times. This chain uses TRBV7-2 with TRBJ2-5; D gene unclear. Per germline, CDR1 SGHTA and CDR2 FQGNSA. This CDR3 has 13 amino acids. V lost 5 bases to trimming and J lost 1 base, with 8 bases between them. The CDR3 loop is CASSVPVQETQYF. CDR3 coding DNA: TGTGCCAGCAGCGTCCCGGTCCAAGAGACCCAGTACTTC. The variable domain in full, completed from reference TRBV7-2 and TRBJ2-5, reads GAGVSQSPSNKVTEKGKDVELRCDPISGHTALYWYRQSLGQGLEFLIYFQGNSAPDKSGLPSDRFSAERTGGSVSTLTIQRTQQEDSAVYLCASSVPVQETQYFGPGTRLLVL.

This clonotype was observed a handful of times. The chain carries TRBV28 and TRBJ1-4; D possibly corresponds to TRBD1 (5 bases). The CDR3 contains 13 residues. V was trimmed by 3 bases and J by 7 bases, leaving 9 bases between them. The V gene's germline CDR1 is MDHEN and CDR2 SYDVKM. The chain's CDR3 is CASSLGQGEKLFF. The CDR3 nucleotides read TGTGCCAGCAGTTTGGGCCAGGGTGAAAAACTGTTTTTT.

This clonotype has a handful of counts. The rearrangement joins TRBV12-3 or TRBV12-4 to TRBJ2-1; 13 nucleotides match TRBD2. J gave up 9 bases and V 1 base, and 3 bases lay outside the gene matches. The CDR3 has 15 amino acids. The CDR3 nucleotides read TGTGCCAGCAGTTTAGGGACTAGCGGGAGTGGTGAGCAGTTCTTC. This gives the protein CASSLGTSGSGEQFF.

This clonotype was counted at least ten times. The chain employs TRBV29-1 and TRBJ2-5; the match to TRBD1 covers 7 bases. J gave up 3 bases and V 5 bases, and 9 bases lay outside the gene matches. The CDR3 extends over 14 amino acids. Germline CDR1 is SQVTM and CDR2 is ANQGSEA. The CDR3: CSVSQRGPKETQYF. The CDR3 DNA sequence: TGCAGCGTTAGTCAGAGGGGGCCGAAAGAGACCCAGTACTTC.

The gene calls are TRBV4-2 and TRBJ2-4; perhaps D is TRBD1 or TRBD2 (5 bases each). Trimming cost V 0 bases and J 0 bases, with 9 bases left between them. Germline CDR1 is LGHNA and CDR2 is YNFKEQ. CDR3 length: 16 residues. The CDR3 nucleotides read TGTGCCAGCAGCCAAGAGGGGGAGTTAGCCAAAAACATTCAGTACTTC. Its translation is CASSQEGELAKNIQYF.

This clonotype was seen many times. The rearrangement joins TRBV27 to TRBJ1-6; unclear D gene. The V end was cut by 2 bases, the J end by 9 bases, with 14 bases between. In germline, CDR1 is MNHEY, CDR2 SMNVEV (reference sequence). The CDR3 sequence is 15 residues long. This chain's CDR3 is CASSLISNTGSPLHF. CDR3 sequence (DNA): TGTGCCAGCAGTTTAATAAGTAATACGGGTTCACCCCTCCACTTT.

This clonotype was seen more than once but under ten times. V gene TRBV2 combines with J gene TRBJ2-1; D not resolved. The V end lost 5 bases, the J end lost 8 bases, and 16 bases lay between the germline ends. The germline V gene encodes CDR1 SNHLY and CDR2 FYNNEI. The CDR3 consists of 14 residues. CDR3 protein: CASSLRLIVDEQFF. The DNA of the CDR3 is TGTGCCAGCAGTCTGCGGCTAATCGTGGATGAGCAGTTCTTC.

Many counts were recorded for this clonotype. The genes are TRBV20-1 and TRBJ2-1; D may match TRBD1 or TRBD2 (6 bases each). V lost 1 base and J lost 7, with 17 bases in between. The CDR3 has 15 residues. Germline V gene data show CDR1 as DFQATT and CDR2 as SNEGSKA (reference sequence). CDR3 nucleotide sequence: TGCAGTGCTAGAGTTTGGGGGGCTCCGGGGAATGAGCAGTTCTTC. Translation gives CSARVWGAPGNEQFF.

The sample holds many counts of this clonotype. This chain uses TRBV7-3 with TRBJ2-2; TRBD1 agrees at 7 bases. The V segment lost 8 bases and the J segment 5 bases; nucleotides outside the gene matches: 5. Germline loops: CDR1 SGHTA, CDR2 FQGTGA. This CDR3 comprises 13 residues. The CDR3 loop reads CASRGQRTGELFF. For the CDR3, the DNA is TGTGCCAGCCGGGGACAGCGAACCGGGGAGCTGTTTTTT.

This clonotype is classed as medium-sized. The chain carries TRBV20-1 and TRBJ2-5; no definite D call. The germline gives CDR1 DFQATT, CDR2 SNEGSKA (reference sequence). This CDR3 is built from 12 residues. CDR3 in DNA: TGCAGCGGAAGGCCTTCCGAGGAGACCCAGTACTTC. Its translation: CSGRPSEETQYF.

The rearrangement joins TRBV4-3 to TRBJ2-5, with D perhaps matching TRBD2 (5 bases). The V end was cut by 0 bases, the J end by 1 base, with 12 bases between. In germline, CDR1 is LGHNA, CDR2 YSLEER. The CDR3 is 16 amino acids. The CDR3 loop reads CASSQDREPSQETQYF. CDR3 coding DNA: TGCGCCAGCAGCCAAGATCGGGAACCTAGCCAAGAGACCCAGTACTTC.

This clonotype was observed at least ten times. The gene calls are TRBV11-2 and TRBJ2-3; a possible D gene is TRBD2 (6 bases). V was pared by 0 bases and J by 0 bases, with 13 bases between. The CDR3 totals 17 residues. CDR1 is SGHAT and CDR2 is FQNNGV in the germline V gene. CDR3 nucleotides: TGTGCCAGCAGCTTAGATCTAGCGTACACAAGCACAGATACGCAGTATTTT. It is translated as CASSLDLAYTSTDTQYF.

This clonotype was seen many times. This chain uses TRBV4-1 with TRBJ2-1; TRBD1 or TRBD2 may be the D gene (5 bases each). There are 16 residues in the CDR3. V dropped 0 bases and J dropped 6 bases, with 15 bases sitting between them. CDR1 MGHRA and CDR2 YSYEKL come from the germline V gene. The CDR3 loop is CASSQDPSPRGNEQFF. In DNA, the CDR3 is TGCGCCAGCAGCCAAGATCCTAGCCCAAGGGGCAATGAGCAGTTCTTC.

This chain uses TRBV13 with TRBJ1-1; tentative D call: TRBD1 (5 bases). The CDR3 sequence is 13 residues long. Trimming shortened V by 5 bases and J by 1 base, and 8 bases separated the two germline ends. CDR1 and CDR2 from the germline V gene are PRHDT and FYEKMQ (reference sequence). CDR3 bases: TGTGCCAGCAGCACTACAGGGAACACTGAAGCTTTCTTT. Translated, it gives CASSTTGNTEAFF. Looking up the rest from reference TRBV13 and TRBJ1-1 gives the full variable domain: AAGVIQSPRHLIKEKRETATLKCYPIPRHDTVYWYQQGPGQDPQFLISFYEKMQSDKGSIPDRFSAQQFSDYHSELNMSSLELGDSALYFCASSTTGNTEAFFGQGTRLTVV.

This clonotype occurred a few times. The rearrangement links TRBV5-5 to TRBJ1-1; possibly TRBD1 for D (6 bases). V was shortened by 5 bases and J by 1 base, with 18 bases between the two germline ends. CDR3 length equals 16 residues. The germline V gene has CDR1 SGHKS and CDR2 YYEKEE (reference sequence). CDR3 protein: CASSVGVGQGNTEAFF. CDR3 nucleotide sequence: TGTGCCAGCAGTGTGGGAGTGGGACAAGGGAACACTGAAGCTTTCTTT.

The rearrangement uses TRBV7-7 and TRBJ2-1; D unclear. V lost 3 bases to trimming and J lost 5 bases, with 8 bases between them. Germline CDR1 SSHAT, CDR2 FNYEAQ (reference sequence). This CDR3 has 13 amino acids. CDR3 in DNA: TGTGCCAGCAGCTTTGCCCTCAACAATGAGCAGTTCTTC. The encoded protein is CASSFALNNEQFF.

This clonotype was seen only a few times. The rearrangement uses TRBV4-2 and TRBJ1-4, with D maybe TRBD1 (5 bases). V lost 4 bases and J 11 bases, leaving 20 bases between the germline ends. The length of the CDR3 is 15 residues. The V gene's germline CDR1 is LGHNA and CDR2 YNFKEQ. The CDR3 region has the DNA TGTGCCAGCAGCCCGGCCCCACACGGGGGAAGGAAACTGTTTTTT. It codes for CASSPAPHGGRKLFF.

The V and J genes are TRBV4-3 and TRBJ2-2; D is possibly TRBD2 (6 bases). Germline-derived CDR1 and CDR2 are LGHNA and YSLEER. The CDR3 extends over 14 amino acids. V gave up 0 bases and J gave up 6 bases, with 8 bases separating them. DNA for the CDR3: TGCGCCAGCAGCCAAGAGGGCGGGGCCGGGGAGCTGTTTTTT. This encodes CASSQEGGAGELFF.

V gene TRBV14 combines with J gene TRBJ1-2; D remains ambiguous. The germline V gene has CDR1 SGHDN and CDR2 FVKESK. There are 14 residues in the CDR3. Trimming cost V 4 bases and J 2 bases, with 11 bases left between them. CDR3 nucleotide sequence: TGTGCCAGCAGCCCCTTGGGAGGGAACTATGGCTACACCTTC. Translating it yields CASSPLGGNYGYTF.

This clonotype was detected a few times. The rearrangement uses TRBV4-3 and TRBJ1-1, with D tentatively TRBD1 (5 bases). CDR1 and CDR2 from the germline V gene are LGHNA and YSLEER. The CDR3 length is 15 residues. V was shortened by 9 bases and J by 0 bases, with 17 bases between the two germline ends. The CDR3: CASTKNRGVNTEAFF. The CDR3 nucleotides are TGCGCCAGTACCAAAAATCGGGGGGTGAACACTGAAGCTTTCTTT.

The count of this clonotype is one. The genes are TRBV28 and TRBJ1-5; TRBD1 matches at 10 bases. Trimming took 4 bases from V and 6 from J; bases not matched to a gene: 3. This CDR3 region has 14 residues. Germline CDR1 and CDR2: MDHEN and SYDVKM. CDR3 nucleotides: TGTGCCAGCAGTTGGGGACAGGGGTCTCAGCCCCAGCATTTT. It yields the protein CASSWGQGSQPQHF. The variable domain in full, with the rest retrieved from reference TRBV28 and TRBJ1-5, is DVKVTQSSRYLVKRTGEKVFLECVQDMDHENMFWYRQDPGLGLRLIYFSYDVKMKEKGDIPEGYSVSREKKERFSLILESASTNQTSMYLCASSWGQGSQPQHFGDGTRLSIL.

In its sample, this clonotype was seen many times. The CDR3, as DNA: TGTGCCAGCCGGAGCGAGCGGGAGATTGACGGGGAGCTGTTTTTT. Encoded protein: CASRSEREIDGELFF. The chain employs TRBV12-3 or TRBV12-4 and TRBJ2-2; 8 bases match TRBD2. The CDR3 sequence is 15 residues long. The trim removed 8 bases at V and 7 bases at J, leaving 12 bases unmatched.

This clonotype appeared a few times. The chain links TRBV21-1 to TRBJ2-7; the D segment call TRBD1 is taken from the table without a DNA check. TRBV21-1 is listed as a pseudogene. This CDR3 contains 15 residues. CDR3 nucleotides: TGTGCCAGCAGCAAAAAGGACAGGGTTTGGCACGAGCAGTACGTC. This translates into CASSKKDRVWHEQYV.

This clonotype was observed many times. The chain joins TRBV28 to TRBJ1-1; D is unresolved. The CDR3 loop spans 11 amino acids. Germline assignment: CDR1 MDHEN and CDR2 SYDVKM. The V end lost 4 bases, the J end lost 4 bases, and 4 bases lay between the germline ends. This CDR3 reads CASSWSTEAFF. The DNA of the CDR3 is TGTGCCAGCAGTTGGAGCACTGAAGCTTTCTTT. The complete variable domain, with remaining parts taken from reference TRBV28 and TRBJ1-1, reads DVKVTQSSRYLVKRTGEKVFLECVQDMDHENMFWYRQDPGLGLRLIYFSYDVKMKEKGDIPEGYSVSREKKERFSLILESASTNQTSMYLCASSWSTEAFFGQGTRLTVV.

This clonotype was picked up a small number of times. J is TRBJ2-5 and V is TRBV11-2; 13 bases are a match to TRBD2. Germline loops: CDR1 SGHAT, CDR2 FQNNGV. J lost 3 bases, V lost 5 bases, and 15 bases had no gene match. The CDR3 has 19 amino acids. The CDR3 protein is CASSPRLAGGVFLKETQYF. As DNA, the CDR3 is TGTGCCAGCAGCCCCCGACTAGCGGGGGGAGTGTTCCTTAAAGAGACCCAGTACTTC. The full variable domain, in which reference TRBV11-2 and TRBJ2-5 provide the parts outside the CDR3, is EAGVAQSPRYKIIEKRQSVAFWCNPISGHATLYWYQQILGQGPKLLIQFQNNGVVDDSQLPKDRFSAERLKGVDSTLKIQPAKLEDSAVYLCASSPRLAGGVFLKETQYFGPGTRLLVL.